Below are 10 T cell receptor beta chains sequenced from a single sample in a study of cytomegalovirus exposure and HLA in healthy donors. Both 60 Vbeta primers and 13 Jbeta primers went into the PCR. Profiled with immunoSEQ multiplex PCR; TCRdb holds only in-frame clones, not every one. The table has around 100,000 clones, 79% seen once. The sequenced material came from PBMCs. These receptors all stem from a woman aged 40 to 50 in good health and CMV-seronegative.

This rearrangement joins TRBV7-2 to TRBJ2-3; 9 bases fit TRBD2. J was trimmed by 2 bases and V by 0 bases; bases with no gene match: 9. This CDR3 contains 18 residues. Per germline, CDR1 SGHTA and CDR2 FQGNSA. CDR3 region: CASSLAKVAGAHTDTQYF. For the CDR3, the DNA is TGTGCCAGCAGCTTAGCGAAAGTAGCGGGGGCCCACACAGATACGCAGTATTTT.

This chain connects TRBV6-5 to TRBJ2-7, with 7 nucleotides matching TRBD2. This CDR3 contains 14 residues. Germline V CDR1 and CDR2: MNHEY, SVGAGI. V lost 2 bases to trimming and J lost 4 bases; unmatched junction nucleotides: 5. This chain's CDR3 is CASSYASGRYEQYF. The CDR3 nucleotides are TGTGCCAGCAGTTACGCTAGCGGAAGATACGAGCAGTACTTC.

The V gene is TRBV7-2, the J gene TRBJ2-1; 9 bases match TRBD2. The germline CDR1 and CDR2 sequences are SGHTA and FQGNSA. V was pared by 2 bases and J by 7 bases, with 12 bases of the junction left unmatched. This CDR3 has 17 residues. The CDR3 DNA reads TGTGCCAGCAGCTTATTCATGGCGGGAGGGCCTAAGAATGAGCAGTTCTTC. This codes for CASSLFMAGGPKNEQFF.

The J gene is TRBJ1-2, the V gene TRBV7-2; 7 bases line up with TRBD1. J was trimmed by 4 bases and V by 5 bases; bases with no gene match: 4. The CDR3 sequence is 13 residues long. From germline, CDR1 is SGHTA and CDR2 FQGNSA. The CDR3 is CASSTTGVYGYTF. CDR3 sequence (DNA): TGTGCCAGCAGCACCACAGGGGTCTATGGCTACACCTTC.

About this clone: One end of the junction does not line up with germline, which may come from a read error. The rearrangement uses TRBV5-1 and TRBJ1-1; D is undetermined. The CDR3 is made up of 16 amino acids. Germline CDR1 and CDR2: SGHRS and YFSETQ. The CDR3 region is CASSLRPVGENTEAFF. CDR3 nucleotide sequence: TGCGCCAGTAGCTTGAGACCAGTGGGAGAAAACACTGAAGCTTTCTTT. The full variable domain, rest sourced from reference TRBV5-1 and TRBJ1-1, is KAGVTQTPRYLIKTRGQQVTLSCSPISGHRSVSWYQQTPGQGLQFLFEYFSETQRNKGNFPGRFSGRQFSNSRSEMNVSTLELGDSALYLCASSLRPVGENTEAFFGQGTRLTVV.

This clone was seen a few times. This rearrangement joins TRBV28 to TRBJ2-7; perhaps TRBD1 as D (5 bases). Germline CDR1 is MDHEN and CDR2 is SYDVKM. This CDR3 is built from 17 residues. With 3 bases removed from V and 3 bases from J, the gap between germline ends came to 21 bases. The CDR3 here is CASSFPDGAHSYYEQYF. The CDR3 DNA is TGTGCCAGCAGTTTCCCCGATGGGGCTCACTCTTACTACGAGCAGTACTTC.

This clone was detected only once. The CDR3 protein is CASSGDRADTEAFF. CDR3 nucleotides: TGTGCCAGCAGTGGAGACAGGGCGGACACTGAAGCTTTCTTT. The rearrangement links TRBV28 to TRBJ1-1; TRBD1 matches at 7 bases. This CDR3 comprises 14 residues. V trimming: 5 bases; J trimming: 3 bases; junction bases outside the gene matches: 6. Germline V gene sequence: CDR1 MDHEN, CDR2 SYDVKM.

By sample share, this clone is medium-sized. Here the CDR3 reads CASSLDRNRATETQYF. In nucleotides, the CDR3 is TGTGCCAGCAGCTTAGATCGAAACAGGGCGACTGAGACCCAGTACTTC. The chain uses TRBV11-2 and TRBJ2-5; D possibly corresponds to TRBD1 (6 bases). This CDR3 spans 16 amino acids. CDR1 is SGHAT and CDR2 is FQNNGV in the germline V gene. V lost 0 bases, J lost 5 bases, and 16 bases lay in between.

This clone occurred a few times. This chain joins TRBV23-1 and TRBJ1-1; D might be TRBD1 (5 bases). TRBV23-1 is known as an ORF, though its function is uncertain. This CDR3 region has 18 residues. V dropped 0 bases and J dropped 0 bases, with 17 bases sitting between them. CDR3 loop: CASSQSRGLGPMNTEAFF. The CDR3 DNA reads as TGCGCCAGCAGTCAATCGCGGGGACTTGGGCCCATGAACACTGAAGCTTTCTTT.

The CDR3 DNA follows: TGTGCCAGCAGTTACCCCGGGACTAGGTCTACCGGGGAGCTGTTTTTT. It codes for CASSYPGTRSTGELFF. V gene TRBV6-6 combines with J gene TRBJ2-2, with 8 bases matching TRBD2. After removal of 2 bases from V and 5 bases from J, the junction contained 7 bases not matched to a gene. Germline V gene lookup returns CDR1 MNHNY and CDR2 SVGAGI (reference sequence). This CDR3 has 16 residues.